This T cell receptor beta chain was identified during a study of Tregs in tolerant kidney transplant recipients (dated by TCRdb to about 2019). The study in broad terms: Before combined kidney and bone marrow transplantation, this study identified donor-specific regulatory T cells using TCRbeta sequencing and then followed those same cells after transplant. Here is what the overall study found, with its caveats: Because the study included only a small number of patients, the results must be confirmed in larger populations and under other immunosuppression protocols. Expanding Tregs with activated donor B cells appeared to identify the most biologically relevant and donor-specific TCRbeta repertoire. Because the PCR primers were changed over time for some patients, nucleotide-level comparison could not be performed across the samples from those patients. Biological reproducibility was not directly assessed, although technical replication error appeared to be minimal. Donor-specific Treg expansion exceeded global Treg expansion in tolerant patients, suggesting antigen-driven rather than nonspecific expansion.

Related donors were used in the transplants with nonmyeloablative bone marrow transplantation, and mixed chimerism was transient in the human trials. Thawed PBMCs were FACS-sorted into unstimulated Tregs (CD4+CD25+CD127-), CD4+ non-Tregs (CD4+CD25-), CD4 cells and CD8 cells. The patients were several recipients of combined kidney and bone marrow transplants from the ITN036ST trial, and samples were available only from these trial subjects. Healthy control blood was processed by Ficoll density gradient to PBMCs and cryopreserved; patient PBMCs were collected before and after transplant. With respect to this clone: This clone's antigen is unknown. No clone much larger than this one lies a single base away; base qualities are absent.

Trimming takes 8 bases from V and 1 base from J, and the germline ends sit 20 bases apart. Reading from cysteine to phenylalanine, the CDR3 counts 16 amino acids. Only CDR3 DNA remains: 48 bases, in frame from the first base. The germline V gene (reference sequence) supplies CDR1 LNHDA and CDR2 SQIVND. Genomic DNA was extracted from sorted cells with the QIAGEN DNeasy Blood and Tissue Kit for TCRbeta CDR3 sequencing. High-throughput TCRbeta CDR3 sequencing, which included PCR amplification with bias correction and internal controls, was done commercially through immunoSEQ. Turning to the authors' computational methods: Unique productive TCRbeta sequences were defined by CDR3 nucleotide sequence where primers matched, otherwise by CDR3 amino acid sequence with Vbeta and Jbeta genes. To correct sorting error, sequences shared between sorted populations at a frequency ratio of 2:1 or less were removed; the rest were assigned to the higher population. Donor-reactive sequences were defined as at least 5-fold expanded in CFSE-low cells versus unstimulated cells, with frequency of at least 0.01% in CFSE-low cells. Jensen-Shannon divergence, calculated on the top 100 TCRbeta sequences ranked by frequency, was used to quantify repertoire divergence. When a sample had multiple sequencing runs, each run was corrected for sorting error separately and the runs were then pooled. TCRdb retrieved this table from immuneACCESS and kept in-frame rearrangements only. Not all clones are present; in checked studies, unresolved V genes account for under half, and no reason is known for the remainder. V and J calls and clone size follow that table, whereas D and trimming were derived from the DNA. In this sample the table shows more than 90,000 clones, approximately 94% of which occur a single time. The ten largest clonotypes hold around 1.6% of the sample.

This specimen consisted of CD4+ T cells from blood (PBMCs), obtained 12 months after the transplant. The TCR was taken from a human patient who received a combined kidney and bone marrow transplant. After transplantation, some T cells may belong to the graft donor instead of the recipient. Rearrangement joined TRBV19 to TRBJ1-1, with a weak D call of TRBD1 (6 bases match). The CDR3 is CASSELGGGANTEAFF. The DNA is TGTGCCAGTTCCGAGCTAGGCGGGGGGGCGAACACTGAAGCTTTCTTT.